This TCR beta chain emerged from a study of blood T cell repertoires in COVID-19. For the study at large: Acute and convalescent COVID-19 specimens originated in the United States, Italy and Spain.

Participant age was about 18 to 95 years, and participants resided in about two dozen US areas. Trimming removed 6 bases from V and 3 bases from J; junction bases left unmatched: 10. Germline V gene sequence: CDR1 MNHEY, CDR2 SMNVEV (reference sequence). CDR3 size: 16 residues. This table comes from immunoSEQ multiplex PCR, and its TCRdb copy is limited to in-frame clones, with some not included. This sample yields about 350,000 clones, of which about 90% are seen a single time; more than 1% belongs to the top ten. This sequence joins TRBV27 and TRBJ2-3; 9 bases line up with TRBD2. Sequenced: PBMCs or T cells enriched from blood (not recorded which). This sequence was found in a woman aged 25-40 years who had recovered from COVID-19. CDR3 nucleotides: TGTGCCAGCAGCAGGTTGGGCGGGGGGGCAACAGATACGCAGTATTTT. Amino acids: CASSRLGGGATDTQYF.